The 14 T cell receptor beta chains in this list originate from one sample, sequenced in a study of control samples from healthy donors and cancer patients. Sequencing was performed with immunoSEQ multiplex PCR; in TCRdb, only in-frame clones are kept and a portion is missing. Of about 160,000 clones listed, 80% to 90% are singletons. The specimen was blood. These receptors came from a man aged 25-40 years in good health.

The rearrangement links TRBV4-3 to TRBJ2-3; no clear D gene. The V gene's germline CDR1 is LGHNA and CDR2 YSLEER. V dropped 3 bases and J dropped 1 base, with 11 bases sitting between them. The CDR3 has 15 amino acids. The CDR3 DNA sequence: TGCGCCAGCAGCCAGAGATCCACCCGCACAGATACGCAGTATTTT. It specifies CASSQRSTRTDTQYF.

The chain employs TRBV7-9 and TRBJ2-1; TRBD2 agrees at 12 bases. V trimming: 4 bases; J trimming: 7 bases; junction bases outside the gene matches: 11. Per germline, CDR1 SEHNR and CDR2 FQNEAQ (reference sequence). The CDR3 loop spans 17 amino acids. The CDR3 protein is CASSSRLAGVYPNEQFF. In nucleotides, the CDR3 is TGTGCCAGCAGCTCTAGACTAGCGGGAGTGTATCCTAATGAGCAGTTCTTC.

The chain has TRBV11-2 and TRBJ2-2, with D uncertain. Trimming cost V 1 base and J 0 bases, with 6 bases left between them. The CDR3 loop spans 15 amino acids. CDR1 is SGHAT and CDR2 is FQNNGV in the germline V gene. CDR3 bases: TGTGCCAGCAGCTTAGGACTCGCGAACACCGGGGAGCTGTTTTTT. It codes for CASSLGLANTGELFF.

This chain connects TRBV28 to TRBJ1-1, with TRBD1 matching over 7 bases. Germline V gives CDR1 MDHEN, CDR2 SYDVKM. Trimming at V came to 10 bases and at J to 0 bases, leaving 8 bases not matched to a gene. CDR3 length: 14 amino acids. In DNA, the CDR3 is TGTGCCACCGTCAGGGGGAGCTTGAACACTGAAGCTTTCTTT. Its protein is CATVRGSLNTEAFF. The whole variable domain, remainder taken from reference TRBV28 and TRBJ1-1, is DVKVTQSSRYLVKRTGEKVFLECVQDMDHENMFWYRQDPGLGLRLIYFSYDVKMKEKGDIPEGYSVSREKKERFSLILESASTNQTSMYLCATVRGSLNTEAFFGQGTRLTVV.

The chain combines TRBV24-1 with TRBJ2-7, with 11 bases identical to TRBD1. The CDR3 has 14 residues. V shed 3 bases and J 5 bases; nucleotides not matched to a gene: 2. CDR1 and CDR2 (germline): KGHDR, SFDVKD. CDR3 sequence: CATSDRTGGNEQYF. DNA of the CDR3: TGTGCCACCAGTGATAGGACAGGGGGCAACGAGCAGTACTTC.

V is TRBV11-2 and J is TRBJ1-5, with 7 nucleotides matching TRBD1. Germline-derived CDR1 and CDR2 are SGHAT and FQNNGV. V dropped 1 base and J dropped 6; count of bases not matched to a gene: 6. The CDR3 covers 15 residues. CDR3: CASSLGGDRLQPQHF. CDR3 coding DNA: TGTGCCAGCAGCTTAGGGGGGGACAGACTTCAGCCCCAGCATTTT.

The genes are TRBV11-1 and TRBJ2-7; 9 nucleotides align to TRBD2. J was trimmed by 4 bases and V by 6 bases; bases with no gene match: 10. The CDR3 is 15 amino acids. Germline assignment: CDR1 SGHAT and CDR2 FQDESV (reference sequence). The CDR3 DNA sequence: TGTGCCAGCAGTCAAGTTAGCGGGAGTTCGTACGAGCAGTACTTC. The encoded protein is CASSQVSGSSYEQYF.

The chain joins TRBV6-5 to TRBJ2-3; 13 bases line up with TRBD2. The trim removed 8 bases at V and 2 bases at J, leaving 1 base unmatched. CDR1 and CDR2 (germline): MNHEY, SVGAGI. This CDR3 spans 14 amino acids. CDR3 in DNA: TGTGCCAGCGGGACTAGCGGGGCCACAGATACGCAGTATTTT. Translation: CASGTSGATDTQYF.

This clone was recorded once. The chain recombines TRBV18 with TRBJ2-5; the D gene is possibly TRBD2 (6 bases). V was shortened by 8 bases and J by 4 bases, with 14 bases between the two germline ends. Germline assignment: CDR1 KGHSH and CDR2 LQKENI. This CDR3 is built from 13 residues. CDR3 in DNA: TGTGCCAGCCAAACGGGACTCCGAGAGACCCAGTACTTC. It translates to CASQTGLRETQYF. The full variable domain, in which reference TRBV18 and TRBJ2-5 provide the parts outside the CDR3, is NAGVMQNPRHLVRRRGQEARLRCSPMKGHSHVYWYRQLPEEGLKFMVYLQKENIIDESGMPKERFSAEFPKEGPSILRIQQVVRGDSAAYFCASQTGLRETQYFGPGTRLLVL.

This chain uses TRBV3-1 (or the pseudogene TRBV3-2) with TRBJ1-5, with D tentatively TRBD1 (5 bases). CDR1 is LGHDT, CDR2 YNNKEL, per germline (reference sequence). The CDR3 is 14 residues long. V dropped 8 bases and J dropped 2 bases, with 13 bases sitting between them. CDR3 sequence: CASAAGGGNQPQHF. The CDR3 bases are TGTGCCAGCGCCGCCGGGGGTGGCAATCAGCCCCAGCATTTT.

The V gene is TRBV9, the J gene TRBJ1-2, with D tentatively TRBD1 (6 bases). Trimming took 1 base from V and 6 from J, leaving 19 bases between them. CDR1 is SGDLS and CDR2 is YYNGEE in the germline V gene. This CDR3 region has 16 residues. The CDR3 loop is CASSVYPQQGLNGYTF. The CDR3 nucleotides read TGTGCCAGCAGCGTATATCCCCAACAGGGATTGAATGGCTACACCTTC.

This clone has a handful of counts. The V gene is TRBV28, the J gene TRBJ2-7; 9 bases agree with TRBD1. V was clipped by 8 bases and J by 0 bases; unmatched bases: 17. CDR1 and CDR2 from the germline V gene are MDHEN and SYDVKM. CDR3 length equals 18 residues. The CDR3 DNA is TGTGCCAGCCTCCTGGACCGGGACAGGGTGTTGGGCTCCTACGAGCAGTACTTC. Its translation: CASLLDRDRVLGSYEQYF.

The CDR3 nucleotides are TGTGCCAGCAGTTTAGGGGGAGCCGCGGAGACCCAGTACTTC. Amino acids: CASSLGGAAETQYF. The V call is TRBV28, the J call TRBJ2-5, with D perhaps matching TRBD1 or TRBD2 (5 bases each). With 2 bases removed from V and 5 bases from J, the gap between germline ends came to 12 bases. CDR1 is MDHEN and CDR2 is SYDVKM in the germline V gene. The CDR3 length is 14 residues. Based on the CDR3 plus reference TRBV28 and TRBJ2-5, the full variable domain is DVKVTQSSRYLVKRTGEKVFLECVQDMDHENMFWYRQDPGLGLRLIYFSYDVKMKEKGDIPEGYSVSREKKERFSLILESASTNQTSMYLCASSLGGAAETQYFGPGTRLLVL.

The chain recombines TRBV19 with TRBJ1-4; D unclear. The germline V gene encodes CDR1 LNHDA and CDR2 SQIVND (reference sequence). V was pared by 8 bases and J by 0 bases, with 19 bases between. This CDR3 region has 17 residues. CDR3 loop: CASRISGTRATNEKLFF. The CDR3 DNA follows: TGTGCCAGTCGGATTAGCGGCACCCGTGCAACTAATGAAAAACTGTTTTTT.